The next 14 T cell receptor beta chains were all read from a single sample in a study of CD8+ T cells in alopecia areata. Extracted from the samples, RNA was reverse transcribed into cDNA to serve as the sequencing template. Repertoires were generated with immunoSEQ multiplex PCR, while TCRdb's copy carries only in-frame clones and drops some. The repertoire consists of roughly 250,000 clones, with about three fifths occurring once and the leading ten covering around 0.92%. Treatment noted: oral pan-JAK inhibitor, 5-10 mg twice daily. Sequencing used CD4+ T cells sorted from blood, obtained between weeks 51 and 54, from a patient treated with tofacitinib. The receptors come from a human donor with alopecia areata.

The V gene is TRBV6-5, the J gene TRBJ2-1; 9 bases align to TRBD1. The CDR3 sequence is 14 residues long. Trimming removed 7 bases from V and 4 bases from J; junction bases left unmatched: 5. The germline V gene has CDR1 MNHEY and CDR2 SVGAGI. CDR3 loop: CASTPGQGYNEQFF. The CDR3 DNA reads TGTGCCAGCACCCCGGGACAGGGATACAATGAGCAGTTCTTC.

This clone was seen ten or more times. Here the CDR3 DNA reads TGTGCCAGCAGCTCCGCGGGACTTTACAATGAGCAGTTCTTC. Its protein product is CASSSAGLYNEQFF. The chain couples TRBV5-4 to TRBJ2-1; possible D gene TRBD2, 6 bases. Trimming shortened V by 3 bases and J by 4 bases, and 11 bases separated the two germline ends. Germline CDR1 and CDR2: SGHNT and YYREEE (reference sequence). There are 14 residues in the CDR3.

This clone appeared a few times. The chain couples TRBV4-3 to TRBJ1-2; 8 bases agree with TRBD1. Germline V gene lookup returns CDR1 LGHNA and CDR2 YSLEER. The CDR3 totals 15 residues. The V gene end was trimmed by 4 bases and the J gene end by 5 bases; junction bases not matched to a gene: 9. CDR3 region: CASSRSDRATYGYTF. CDR3 sequence (DNA): TGCGCCAGCAGCCGATCGGACAGGGCGACGTATGGCTACACCTTC.

This clone was counted once. V and J are TRBV11-2 and TRBJ2-1; 7 nucleotides align to TRBD2. CDR1 is SGHAT, CDR2 FQNNGV, per germline. V dropped 5 bases and J dropped 6; count of bases not matched to a gene: 4. The CDR3 consists of 13 residues. The chain's CDR3 is CASSPRLANEQFF. The CDR3 bases are TGTGCCAGCAGCCCTCGACTAGCCAATGAGCAGTTCTTC.

On this clone: Different DNA sequences within this sample yield the same CDR3. This rearrangement joins TRBV19 to TRBJ1-5; 12 bases agree with TRBD1. J was trimmed by 7 bases and V by 2 bases; bases with no gene match: 6. CDR3 length: 16 amino acids. Germline CDR1 LNHDA, CDR2 SQIVND (reference sequence). The CDR3 sequence: CASSIPGQGARQPQHF. The CDR3 DNA reads TGTGCCAGTAGTATACCGGGACAGGGGGCGCGGCAGCCCCAGCATTTT.

J is TRBJ1-4 and V is TRBV29-1; 7 bases align to TRBD1. This CDR3 comprises 12 residues. V trimming: 7 bases; J trimming: 5 bases; junction bases outside the gene matches: 4. Germline CDR1 reads SQVTM; CDR2 reads ANQGSEA. CDR3 nucleotide sequence: TGCAGCGGTGGGGACAGAAATGAAAAACTGTTTTTT. Protein product: CSGGDRNEKLFF.

The sample holds a few counts of this clone. This CDR3 is CASSANPGHATDTQYF. In nucleotides, the CDR3 is TGTGCCAGCAGCGCAAATCCGGGACACGCCACAGATACGCAGTATTTT. The genes are TRBV9 and TRBJ2-3; D might be TRBD1 (6 bases). Germline lookup yields CDR1 SGDLS and CDR2 YYNGEE. Trimming left V 3 bases short and J 2 bases short, with 16 bases between. The CDR3 has 16 amino acids.

CDR3 residues: CSSWTANTGELFF. DNA of the CDR3: TGCAGCTCATGGACCGCGAACACCGGGGAGCTGTTTTTT. This chain joins TRBV29-1 and TRBJ2-2; D is undetermined. CDR3 length: 13 residues. Trimming cost V 8 bases and J 0 bases, with 10 bases left between them. The V gene's germline CDR1 is SQVTM and CDR2 ANQGSEA.

The CDR3 protein is CSATPGFNEKLFF. The CDR3 nucleotides read TGCAGTGCGACTCCAGGGTTTAATGAAAAACTGTTTTTT. The V call is TRBV29-1, the J call TRBJ1-4; a possible D gene is TRBD1 (5 bases). Germline-derived CDR1 and CDR2 are SQVTM and ANQGSEA. The CDR3 has 13 residues.

The chain joins TRBV4-1 to TRBJ2-7; 8 bases fit TRBD2. The germline gives CDR1 MGHRA, CDR2 YSYEKL. V dropped 4 bases and J dropped 2; count of bases not matched to a gene: 10. The CDR3 has 16 residues. CDR3 DNA: TGCGCCAGCAGCCGCATATTCACGGGACTAGCCTACGAGCAGTACTTC. Protein: CASSRIFTGLAYEQYF.

The J gene is TRBJ2-5, the V gene TRBV5-4, with 9 bases that match TRBD1. V trimming: 4 bases; J trimming: 5 bases; junction bases outside the gene matches: 9. The CDR3 length is 15 residues. Germline CDR1 is SGHNT and CDR2 is YYREEE (reference sequence). The CDR3 bases are TGTGCCAGCAGCCCAAAAGCCGGGACAGGGGAGACCCAGTACTTC. This sequence encodes CASSPKAGTGETQYF.

The chain carries TRBV7-9 and TRBJ1-5, with 11 positions matching TRBD1. With 3 bases clipped from V and 4 bases from J, the junction kept 8 bases outside the gene matches. The CDR3 has 17 amino acids. Germline lookup yields CDR1 SEHNR and CDR2 FQNEAQ (reference sequence). CDR3 loop: CASSFATGTGGNQPQHF. In DNA form, the CDR3 reads TGTGCCAGCAGCTTCGCCACTGGGACAGGGGGTAATCAGCCCCAGCATTTT.

The chain joins TRBV7-2 to TRBJ2-7; TRBD2 matches 9 bases. Trimming removed 3 bases from V and 0 bases from J; junction bases left unmatched: 6. CDR1 is SGHTA, CDR2 FQGNSA, per germline. The CDR3 totals 16 residues. CDR3 region: CASSFSGGQNSYEQYF. The CDR3, as DNA: TGTGCCAGCAGCTTTAGCGGGGGACAGAACTCCTACGAGCAGTACTTC.

The sample holds one count of this clone. The chain joins TRBV27 to TRBJ1-6; no firm D call. The V end was cut by 5 bases, the J end by 0 bases, with 11 bases between. The CDR3 length is 16 residues. CDR1 is MNHEY and CDR2 is SMNVEV in the germline V gene (reference sequence). CDR3 sequence (DNA): TGTGCCAGCAGTGCCCTTGGCAGCTCCTATAATTCACCCCTCCACTTT. It encodes CASSALGSSYNSPLHF.